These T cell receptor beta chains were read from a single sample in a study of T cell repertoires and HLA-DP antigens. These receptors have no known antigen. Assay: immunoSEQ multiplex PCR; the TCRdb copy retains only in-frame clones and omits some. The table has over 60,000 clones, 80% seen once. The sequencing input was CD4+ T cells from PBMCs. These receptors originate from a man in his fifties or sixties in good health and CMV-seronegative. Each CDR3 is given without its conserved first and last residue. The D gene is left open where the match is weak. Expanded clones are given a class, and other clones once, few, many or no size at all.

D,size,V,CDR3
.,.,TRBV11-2,ASRRRGADANEQF
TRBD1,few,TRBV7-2,ASSSTGGTGQPQH
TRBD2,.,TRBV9,ASSAPSGRLSTDTQY
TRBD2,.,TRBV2,ASSDGLAVTDTQY
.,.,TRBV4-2,ASSQGTMHILNTEAF
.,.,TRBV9,ASSPPAGLAYNEQF
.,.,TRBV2,ASSSQGSSYEQY
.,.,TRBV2,AIHLQGIGGYT
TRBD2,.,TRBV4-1,ASRFASGGRTTDTQY
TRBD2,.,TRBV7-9,ASSQRGAGVKETQY
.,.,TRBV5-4,ASSTVGPGDNSPLH
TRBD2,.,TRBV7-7,ASSLALGTSGGTGETQY
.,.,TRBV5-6,ASSLVGAKETQY
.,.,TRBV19,ASTPYGRTNEQF
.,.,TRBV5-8,ASSPLNGEGYT
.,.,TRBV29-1,SVERSRGETQY
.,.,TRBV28,ASSLSDRRPIT
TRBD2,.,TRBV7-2,ASSFGGSTDTQY
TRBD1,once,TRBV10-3,AISSQDRVSNQPQH
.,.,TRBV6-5,ASSNGQFSGNTIY
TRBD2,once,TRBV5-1,ASSLVQTSGGAVGYNEQF
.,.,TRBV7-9,ASSFQGYNGYT
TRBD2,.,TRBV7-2,ASSLGTSGRSGELF
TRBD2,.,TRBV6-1,ASNEGLAGTGELF
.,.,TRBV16,ASRDLNTEAF
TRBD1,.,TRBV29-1,SVRPGTGGITEAF
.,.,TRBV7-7,ASSLNPPPYEQY
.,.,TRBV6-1,ASSDRRLDT
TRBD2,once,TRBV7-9,ASSLGGLADTQY
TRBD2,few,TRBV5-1,ASSPLAGGPGNEQF
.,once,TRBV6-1,ASSEWNRGGQPQH